The clone carrying this TCR beta chain was recorded a few times. Assay: immunoSEQ multiplex PCR; the TCRdb copy retains only in-frame clones and omits some. The data show about 200,000 clones, 70% to 80% seen once. Trimming shortened V by 3 bases and J by 3 bases, and 6 bases separated the two germline ends. Germline V gene lookup returns CDR1 SGHDN and CDR2 FVKESK. The CDR3 is 13 amino acids. The data originate from a study of blood T cell repertoires in COVID-19. Study-level background: Acute and convalescent COVID-19 specimens originated in the United States, Italy and Spain. Sources were T cells, B-cell-depleted T cells, or PBMCs; the material itself was cDNA or gDNA.

While infection was still active, Seattle patients were enrolled and then followed longitudinally. This TCR was recovered from a woman aged 40 to 55 with COVID-19, enrolled during active disease. The V and J genes are TRBV14 and TRBJ1-5; D uncertain. Sequenced input: peripheral blood. The CDR3 here is CASSQAFNQPQHF. In DNA, the CDR3 is TGTGCCAGCAGCCAGGCATTCAATCAGCCCCAGCATTTT.